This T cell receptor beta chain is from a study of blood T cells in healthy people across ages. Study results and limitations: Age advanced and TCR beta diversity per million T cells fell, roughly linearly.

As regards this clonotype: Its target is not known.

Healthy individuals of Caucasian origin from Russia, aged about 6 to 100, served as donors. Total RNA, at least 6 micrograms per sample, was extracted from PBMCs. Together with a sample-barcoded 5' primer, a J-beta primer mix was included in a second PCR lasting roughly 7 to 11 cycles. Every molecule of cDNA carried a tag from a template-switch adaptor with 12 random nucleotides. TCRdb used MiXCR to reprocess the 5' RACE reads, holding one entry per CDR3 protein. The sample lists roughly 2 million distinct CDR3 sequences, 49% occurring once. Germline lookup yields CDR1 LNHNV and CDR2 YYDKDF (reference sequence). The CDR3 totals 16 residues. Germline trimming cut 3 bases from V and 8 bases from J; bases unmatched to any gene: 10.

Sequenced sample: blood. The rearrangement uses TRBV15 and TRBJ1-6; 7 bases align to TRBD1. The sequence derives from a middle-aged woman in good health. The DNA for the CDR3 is TGTGCCACCAGCAGGGGCTCCGGGACAGTGGATTCACCCCTCCACTTT. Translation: CATSRGSGTVDSPLHF.